This passage covers 10 T cell receptor beta chains from one sample sequenced in a study of blood T cell repertoires in COVID-19. Repertoires were generated with immunoSEQ multiplex PCR, while TCRdb's copy carries only in-frame clones and drops some. The sample has fewer than 150,000 clones, 88% seen once. Sequenced material: peripheral blood. The receptors here all came from a woman between 45 and 60 years old with active or convalescent COVID-19.

This clone appeared once. This chain connects TRBV11-2 to TRBJ2-1; 7 bases agree with TRBD2. In germline, CDR1 is SGHAT, CDR2 FQNNGV. This CDR3 has 14 amino acids. The V and J ends lost 3 bases and 2 bases, in that order; junction bases with no gene match: 1. In nucleotides, the CDR3 is TGTGCCAGCAGCTTCGCGGGAGCCTACAATGAGCAGTTCTTC. Translated, it gives CASSFAGAYNEQFF.

The CDR3 DNA sequence: TGTGCCAGCAGCCCTGGAGCGGGTGGGTACGAGCAGTACTTC. Its protein is CASSPGAGGYEQYF. The rearrangement joins TRBV7-3 to TRBJ2-7; D possibly corresponds to TRBD2 (6 bases). The CDR3 contains 14 residues. The germline CDR1 and CDR2 sequences are SGHTA and FQGTGA. V gave up 5 bases and J gave up 4 bases, with 15 bases separating them.

This chain uses TRBV2 with TRBJ1-6; D gene ambiguous. The V and J ends lost 4 bases and 10 bases respectively, with 5 bases between them. Germline assignment: CDR1 SNHLY and CDR2 FYNNEI. The CDR3 has 11 amino acids. DNA for the CDR3: TGTGCCAGCAGTGCGGAGTCACCCCTCCACTTT. Amino acids: CASSAESPLHF.

This CDR3 is CAIRLAESTDTQYF. CDR3 nucleotide sequence: TGTGCCATCAGACTAGCGGAAAGCACAGATACGCAGTATTTT. The J gene is TRBJ2-3, the V gene TRBV28, with 9 bases lining up with TRBD2. Germline loops: CDR1 MDHEN, CDR2 SYDVKM. The CDR3 runs to 14 residues. V dropped 10 bases and J dropped 0; count of bases not matched to a gene: 5.

This clone was observed once. The rearrangement uses TRBV11-2 and TRBJ2-7, with D perhaps TRBD1 (5 bases). CDR1 is SGHAT and CDR2 is FQNNGV in the germline V gene. Trimming left V 0 bases short and J 6 bases short, with 9 bases between. The CDR3 has 13 amino acids. Written as DNA, the CDR3 is TGTGCCAGCAGCTTAGATCGTCAGGGCGAGCAGTACTTC. Protein product: CASSLDRQGEQYF.

The V call is TRBV7-3, the J call TRBJ1-6; TRBD1 is a possible D gene (5 bases). Per the germline V gene, CDR1 is SGHTA and CDR2 is FQGTGA. The CDR3 loop spans 14 amino acids. The V gene lost 2 bases and the J gene lost 9 bases, with 11 bases spanning the gap. DNA of the CDR3: TGTGCCAGCAGCTTACGCGCTAGGGGTTCACCCCTCCACTTT. It yields the protein CASSLRARGSPLHF.

V and J are TRBV2 and TRBJ2-7; 8 nucleotides match TRBD2. In germline, CDR1 is SNHLY, CDR2 FYNNEI. J was trimmed by 6 bases and V by 7 bases; bases with no gene match: 14. The CDR3 extends over 15 amino acids. The DNA of the CDR3 is TGTGCCAGCATAGGGGTGAGCGGGAGCCCACTCGAGCAGTACTTC. Amino acids: CASIGVSGSPLEQYF.

Only a few counts were recorded for this clone. The chain carries TRBV5-4 and TRBJ1-2; D perhaps matches TRBD1 (5 bases). Trimming took off 8 bases at V and 6 bases at J, with 20 bases between the two ends. CDR1 SGHNT and CDR2 YYREEE come from the germline V gene (reference sequence). The CDR3 has 14 amino acids. CDR3 nucleotide sequence: TGTGCCAGTCGACGTGAAACAGGTTTTGATGGCTACACCTTC. Its protein is CASRRETGFDGYTF. The full variable domain, its missing parts supplied by reference TRBV5-4 and TRBJ1-2, is ETGVTQSPTHLIKTRGQQVTLRCSSQSGHNTVSWYQQALGQGPQFIFQYYREEENGRGNFPPRFSGLQFPNYSSELNVNALELDDSALYLCASRRETGFDGYTFGSGTRLTVV.

V and J are TRBV9 and TRBJ2-5; TRBD2 matches 10 bases. The CDR3 has 14 residues. Germline CDR1 is SGDLS and CDR2 is YYNGEE. With V trimmed by 4 bases and J by 7 bases, 7 bases remained unmatched. CDR3 bases: TGTGCCAGCAGCCCGCCTAGCGGGAGAGGGACCCAGTACTTC. This codes for CASSPPSGRGTQYF.

The V gene is TRBV7-9, the J gene TRBJ2-2, with 11 bases identical to TRBD2. The germline gives CDR1 SEHNR, CDR2 FQNEAQ (reference sequence). V lost 7 bases and J lost 5; bases outside the gene matches: 6. CDR3 length: 15 amino acids. This chain's CDR3 is CASIPLAGVTGELFF. In DNA, the CDR3 is TGTGCCAGCATCCCACTAGCGGGAGTAACCGGGGAGCTGTTTTTT.